The 13 T cell receptor beta chains below all came from one sample that was sequenced in a study of blood T cell repertoires in COVID-19. The table came from immunoSEQ multiplex PCR; TCRdb's copy has only in-frame clones and leaves some out. This sample has about 140,000 clones, with 85% to 90% found just once. The sample taken for sequencing was peripheral blood. These receptors all come from a woman aged 55-70 years with acute or convalescent COVID-19.

The chain combines TRBV5-6 with TRBJ1-1; TRBD1 aligns across 8 bases. J lost 1 base, V lost 4 bases, and 6 bases had no gene match. The CDR3 is 15 amino acids. CDR1 SGHDT and CDR2 YYEEEE come from the germline V gene. Written as DNA, the CDR3 is TGTGCCAGCAGCGCAACCGGGACAGGGAACACTGAAGCTTTCTTT. Translation: CASSATGTGNTEAFF.

The chain has TRBV5-1 and TRBJ2-3, with a possible D match to TRBD2 (5 bases). CDR1 is SGHRS, CDR2 YFSETQ, per germline. V lost 4 bases and J 0 bases, leaving 9 bases between the germline ends. The CDR3 covers 14 residues. As DNA, the CDR3 is TGCGCCAGCAGCATAAGCGGAAGCACAGATACGCAGTATTTT. Translation: CASSISGSTDTQYF.

This clone turned up a few times. J is TRBJ1-5 and V is TRBV7-2, with TRBD1 identical over 7 bases. This CDR3 is 15 amino acids long. The germline V gene has CDR1 SGHTA and CDR2 FQGNSA. Trimming at V came to 5 bases and at J to 4 bases, leaving 8 bases not matched to a gene. CDR3 region: CASSLQGQRNQPQHF. The CDR3 coding sequence is TGTGCCAGCAGCCTGCAGGGACAGAGGAATCAGCCCCAGCATTTT.

V is TRBV5-8 and J is TRBJ2-1, with TRBD1 identical over 9 bases. This CDR3 has 14 residues. In germline, CDR1 is SGHTS, CDR2 YDEGEE. V was clipped by 7 bases and J by 9 bases; unmatched bases: 11. The CDR3 reads CASLANRGQGEQFF. The DNA for the CDR3 is TGTGCCAGCCTGGCAAACAGGGGGCAGGGTGAGCAGTTCTTC.

The rearrangement links TRBV18 to TRBJ1-6, with 9 nucleotides matching TRBD1. V lost 6 bases to trimming and J lost 4 bases; unmatched junction nucleotides: 7. This CDR3 has 16 amino acids. CDR1 KGHSH and CDR2 LQKENI come from the germline V gene. This CDR3 is CASSPQGTGYNSPLHF. CDR3 nucleotides: TGTGCCAGCTCTCCCCAGGGGACAGGGTATAATTCACCCCTCCACTTT.

The rearrangement joins TRBV4-3 to TRBJ2-4, with D possibly matching TRBD2 (5 bases). The CDR3 extends over 17 amino acids. The germline CDR1 and CDR2 sequences are LGHNA and YSLEER. Trimming cost V 1 base and J 5 bases, with 18 bases left between them. CDR3 DNA: TGCGCCAGCAGCCAAGCTCCCGAGGGTACGGGTCAAAACATTCAGTACTTC. Translated, it gives CASSQAPEGTGQNIQYF.

V and J are TRBV5-1 and TRBJ2-5; D possibly corresponds to TRBD1 (7 bases). V was clipped by 4 bases and J by 5 bases, with 18 bases between them. The CDR3 runs to 15 residues. The V gene's germline CDR1 is SGHRS and CDR2 YFSETQ. The CDR3 DNA reads TGCGCCAGCAGCAGCAGTACAGGGGCGGGGGAGACCCAGTACTTC. Translating gives CASSSSTGAGETQYF.

V and J are TRBV19 and TRBJ2-5; 14 nucleotides match TRBD2. The CDR3 extends over 16 amino acids. Germline V CDR1 and CDR2: LNHDA, SQIVND (reference sequence). V gave up 5 bases and J gave up 4 bases; unmatched junction bases: 6. The CDR3 DNA is TGTGCCAGTAGTGAGACTAGCGGGGGGGCTGGAGAGACCCAGTACTTC. It specifies CASSETSGGAGETQYF.

The V and J genes are TRBV5-1 and TRBJ2-5; 13 bases match TRBD2. The V segment lost 4 bases and the J segment 1 base; nucleotides outside the gene matches: 4. This CDR3 is 16 amino acids long. The germline V gene has CDR1 SGHRS and CDR2 YFSETQ. In nucleotides, the CDR3 is TGCGCCAGCAGCGTTGGACTAGCGGGGGCCCAAGAGACCCAGTACTTC. It encodes CASSVGLAGAQETQYF.

The table lists this clone with a count of one. J is TRBJ1-5 and V is TRBV24-1, with TRBD1 matching over 12 bases. CDR3 length: 18 residues. Germline assignment: CDR1 KGHDR and CDR2 SFDVKD. The V and J ends lost 3 bases and 2 bases, in that order; junction bases with no gene match: 7. CDR3 amino acids: CATSDKPGQGAGNQPQHF. The CDR3 bases are TGTGCCACCAGTGATAAACCGGGACAGGGGGCTGGCAATCAGCCCCAGCATTTT.

The chain has TRBV19 and TRBJ1-4; a weak D match, TRBD1 (5 bases). The CDR3 sequence is 14 residues long. Germline V CDR1 and CDR2: LNHDA, SQIVND (reference sequence). V lost 6 bases to trimming and J lost 0 bases, with 8 bases between them. The CDR3 DNA reads as TGTGCCAGTAGGTCGGGGGCAACTAATGAAAAACTGTTTTTT. Protein product: CASRSGATNEKLFF.

This clone was counted between two and nine times. V gene TRBV10-3 combines with J gene TRBJ2-1, with D possibly matching TRBD1 (6 bases). Trimming took off 11 bases at V and 2 bases at J, with 13 bases between the two ends. Germline assignment: CDR1 ENHRY and CDR2 SYGVKD. The CDR3 has 13 amino acids. CDR3 protein: CAVGDNPYNEQFF. The CDR3 DNA is TGTGCCGTCGGGGACAACCCCTACAATGAGCAGTTCTTC.

The CDR3 coding sequence is TGTGCCACCAGCAGAGATTTGGCAGGGCCAACGTATGGCTACACCTTC. Its protein is CATSRDLAGPTYGYTF. The chain links TRBV15 to TRBJ1-2, with D perhaps matching TRBD1 (5 bases). This CDR3 has 16 residues. The V end was cut by 0 bases, the J end by 5 bases, with 16 bases between. Germline assignment: CDR1 LNHNV and CDR2 YYDKDF (reference sequence).